The present TCR beta chain was sequenced within a study of shared clonotypes between healthy human individuals. About the research overall: Serving as donors were a couple of women and a few men, whose ages spanned 18 to 49.

Investigators divided CD4+ cells into CD45RA+ naive and CD45RA-negative memory subsets. The V gene lost 3 bases and the J gene lost 0 bases, with 13 bases spanning the gap. The V gene's germline CDR1 is SGHRS and CDR2 YFSETQ. The CDR3 consists of 16 residues. Study results and limitations: The authors sampled blood alone, and tissue repertoires likely differ. Among non-shared clonotypes, generation probabilities were lower than among those shared by all four donors.

The assay was immunoSEQ multiplex PCR, and TCRdb's table has in-frame clones only and misses some. The table has over a million clones, about 96% seen once; the top ten hold about 1.2%. This clone was observed a single time. The antigen is not known. The same CDR3 also results from other DNA sequences found in this sample. The TCR comes from a man aged 25-40 years in good health. The chain has TRBV5-1 and TRBJ2-4; maybe TRBD2 (6 bases). The material sequenced was naive CD4+ T cells sorted from blood. As to subset: CD45RA+ positively selected. CDR3 sequence reads: CASSSGTVLAKNIQYF. The CDR3 coding sequence is TGCGCCAGCAGCTCCGGGACTGTCCTAGCCAAAAACATTCAGTACTTC.